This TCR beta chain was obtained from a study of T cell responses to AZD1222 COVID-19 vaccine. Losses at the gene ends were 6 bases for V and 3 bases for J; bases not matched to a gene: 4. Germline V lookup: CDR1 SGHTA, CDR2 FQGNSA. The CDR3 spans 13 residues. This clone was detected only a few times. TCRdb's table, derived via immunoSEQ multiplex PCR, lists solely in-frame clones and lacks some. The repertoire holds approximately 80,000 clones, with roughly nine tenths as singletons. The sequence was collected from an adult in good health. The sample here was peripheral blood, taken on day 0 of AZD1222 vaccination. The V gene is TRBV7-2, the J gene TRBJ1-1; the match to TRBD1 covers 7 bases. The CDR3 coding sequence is TGTGCCAGCAGAACCCAGGGGGACACTGAAGCTTTCTTT. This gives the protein CASRTQGDTEAFF.